The next 20 T cell receptor beta chains were all read from a single sample in a study of Graves' ophthalmopathy and Graves' hyperthyroidism. The authors amplified TCR beta CDR3 regions, and they did so from RNA transcripts for repertoire sequencing. HTBI-primed first-round RT-PCR preceded second-round multiplex PCR. TCRdb reanalysed the multiplex PCR reads using MiXCR and keeps one entry per CDR3 protein. The data hold a few hundred thousand distinct CDR3 sequences, with around 21% observed a single time. The sequenced sample consisted of peripheral blood. These TCRs come from a woman between 18 and 30 years old with stable Graves' hyperthyroidism.

This chain uses TRBV11-2 with TRBJ2-7, with D maybe TRBD2 (6 bases). The CDR3 covers 15 residues. Germline V lookup: CDR1 SGHAT, CDR2 FQNNGV. With 2 bases removed from V and 3 bases from J, the gap between germline ends came to 14 bases. The CDR3 region is CASSLSVSGGYEQYF. The DNA for the CDR3 is TGTGCCAGCAGCTTATCTGTCTCCGGGGGCTACGAGCAGTACTTC.

This clonotype was seen many times. The chain joins TRBV12-3 or TRBV12-4 to TRBJ2-7; 10 nucleotides match TRBD2. The ends lost 7 bases at V and 2 bases at J; junction bases unmatched: 11. The CDR3 runs to 16 residues. Here the CDR3 reads CASTRTSGSGTYEQYF. CDR3 sequence (DNA): TGTGCCAGCACCCGGACTAGCGGTAGTGGGACCTACGAGCAGTACTTC.

This clonotype was recorded many times. The chain recombines TRBV20-1 with TRBJ2-7, with 9 positions matching TRBD2. The V gene's germline CDR1 is DFQATT and CDR2 SNEGSKA (reference sequence). V shed 5 bases and J 0 bases; nucleotides not matched to a gene: 14. This CDR3 is 17 amino acids long. The CDR3 loop is CSAARDFASGNSYEQYF. CDR3 in DNA: TGCAGTGCTGCCAGGGATTTCGCTAGCGGGAACTCCTACGAGCAGTACTTC.

The chain has TRBV2 and TRBJ1-5; 9 bases line up with TRBD1. The V and J ends lost 3 bases and 3 bases, in that order; junction bases with no gene match: 18. The CDR3 is made up of 20 amino acids. CDR1 is SNHLY, CDR2 FYNNEI, per germline. CDR3 sequence (DNA): TGTGCCAGCAGTGAGTTCAGGACAGGGGTTGTTTTCGGTGACAATCAGCCCCAGCATTTT. Translation: CASSEFRTGVVFGDNQPQHF.

This clonotype was observed a handful of times. The chain uses TRBV9 and TRBJ1-1, with D maybe TRBD1 (6 bases). The germline V gene has CDR1 SGDLS and CDR2 YYNGEE. The ends were cut back, 1 base at V and 3 bases at J, with 10 bases in the middle. CDR3 length equals 14 residues. CDR3 bases: TGTGCCAGCAGCGTAAACTCAGGGGACACTGAAGCTTTCTTT. This translates into CASSVNSGDTEAFF.

There are many counts of this clonotype. CDR3 residues: CASSRQGEDETQYF. The CDR3 DNA reads as TGTGCCAGCTCTAGGCAGGGAGAGGATGAGACCCAGTACTTC. This chain links TRBV12-3 or TRBV12-4 with TRBJ2-5; possibly TRBD1 or TRBD2 for D (5 bases each). The CDR3 extends over 14 amino acids. Trimming removed 8 bases from V and 5 bases from J, with 18 bases in between.

This clonotype was detected ten times or more. The chain is built from TRBV12-3 or TRBV12-4 and TRBJ2-7, with a tentative D call TRBD1 (6 bases). Trimming removed 4 bases from V and 3 bases from J, with 13 bases in between. This CDR3 region has 14 residues. The DNA of the CDR3 is TGTGCCAGCAGTTGGGACAATCGGGTCTACGAGCAGTACTTC. This encodes CASSWDNRVYEQYF.

V is TRBV28 and J is TRBJ2-2, with D possibly being TRBD1 or TRBD2 (5 bases each). The CDR3 extends over 13 amino acids. Germline CDR1 is MDHEN and CDR2 is SYDVKM. V lost 8 bases and J 2 bases, leaving 9 bases between the germline ends. The CDR3, as DNA: TGTGCCAGCGAGGGGCGCAACACCGGGGAGCTGTTTTTT. Protein product: CASEGRNTGELFF.

Comments on this clonotype: The junction and the germline gene differ at one end; a read error may be behind it. V usage is TRBV6-5 and J usage is TRBJ1-3, with D possibly matching TRBD1 (5 bases). CDR1 MNHEY and CDR2 SVGAGI come from the germline V gene. This CDR3 is built from 15 residues. Here the CDR3 DNA reads TGTGCCAGCAGTTGGGACGGGATCTCTGGAAACACTATATATTTT. It codes for CASSWDGISGNTIYF.

This clonotype was observed at least ten times. The gene calls are TRBV30 and TRBJ2-7; no definite D call. The CDR3 has 13 residues. V was cut by 8 bases and J by 7 bases, with 21 bases left in between. Looked up from germline, CDR1 is GTSNPN and CDR2 is SVGIG (reference sequence). The CDR3 coding sequence is TGTGCCGGGTGGAGTCTGGGGTTGCGAGAGCAGTACTTC. Encoded protein: CAGWSLGLREQYF.

This clonotype was seen many times. V and J are TRBV14 and TRBJ2-7; the D gene is possibly TRBD2 (5 bases). Trimming shortened V by 0 bases and J by 3 bases, and 9 bases separated the two germline ends. The CDR3 totals 14 residues. Germline V gene sequence: CDR1 SGHDN, CDR2 FVKESK. This CDR3 is CASSQDIGDYEQYF. The CDR3 DNA sequence: TGTGCCAGCAGCCAAGATATCGGGGACTACGAGCAGTACTTC.

The chain joins TRBV7-2 to TRBJ1-2; maybe TRBD1 (6 bases). The length of the CDR3 is 15 residues. Trimming cost V 3 bases and J 3 bases, with 14 bases left between them. Germline V gene lookup returns CDR1 SGHTA and CDR2 FQGNSA. The CDR3: CASSFVQGGDYGYTF. CDR3 coding DNA: TGTGCCAGCAGCTTCGTACAGGGAGGTGACTATGGCTACACCTTC.

The chain uses TRBV15 and TRBJ2-5; unclear D gene. CDR1 LNHNV and CDR2 YYDKDF come from the germline V gene (reference sequence). Trimming removed 0 bases from V and 3 bases from J, with 5 bases in between. The CDR3 covers 13 residues. The CDR3: CATSREGKETQYF. The CDR3 DNA follows: TGTGCCACCAGCAGAGAGGGGAAAGAGACCCAGTACTTC.

This clonotype was counted ten times or more. The chain combines TRBV6-5 with TRBJ1-5; D is perhaps TRBD1 (5 bases). This CDR3 has 14 amino acids. V was clipped by 5 bases and J by 4 bases, with 12 bases between them. CDR1 MNHEY and CDR2 SVGAGI come from the germline V gene. The chain's CDR3 is CASSRGRANQPQHF. As DNA, the CDR3 is TGTGCCAGCAGTCGGGGCAGGGCTAATCAGCCCCAGCATTTT.

This clonotype was recorded at least ten times. This chain connects TRBV12-3 or TRBV12-4 to TRBJ1-2; D call uncertain. V was shortened by 3 bases and J by 2 bases, with 7 bases between the two germline ends. This CDR3 is 13 amino acids long. CDR3 residues: CASSFSVNYGYTF. Here the CDR3 DNA reads TGTGCCAGCAGTTTTTCAGTCAACTATGGCTACACCTTC.

In this sample, this clonotype turned up many times. The gene calls are TRBV6-1 and TRBJ1-2; D unclear. The germline CDR1 and CDR2 sequences are MNHNS and SASEGT. The CDR3 has 12 amino acids. Trimming pared 1 base from V and 4 bases from J, leaving 4 bases between. In DNA form, the CDR3 reads TGTGCCAGCAGTGAAGGGGGCTATGGCTACACCTTC. Protein sequence: CASSEGGYGYTF.

This clonotype has ten or more counts. The chain uses TRBV7-2 and TRBJ2-2; no firm D call. Trimming stripped 3 bases from V and 7 bases from J, with 12 bases between. The CDR3 has 14 residues. Germline V CDR1 and CDR2: SGHTA, FQGNSA. This CDR3 is CASSFVGWDGELFF. CDR3 bases: TGTGCCAGCAGCTTCGTCGGTTGGGACGGGGAGCTGTTTTTT.

This clonotype came up many times. The chain has TRBV3-1 and TRBJ2-5; D tentatively fits TRBD1 or TRBD2 (5 bases each). Between the trimmed V and J ends, which lost 1 base and 9 bases, there was a span of 6 bases. Per germline, CDR1 LGHDT and CDR2 YNNKEL (reference sequence). CDR3 length equals 11 residues. The CDR3 bases are TGTGCCAGCAGCCAAGGAGGGGCCCAGTACTTC. This codes for CASSQGGAQYF.

Ten or more counts support this clonotype. The chain is built from TRBV5-1 and TRBJ1-1; no definite D call. Trimming pared 0 bases from V and 2 bases from J, leaving 8 bases between. Per germline, CDR1 SGHRS and CDR2 YFSETQ. The CDR3 covers 14 residues. CDR3 residues: CASSLGAGNTEAFF. The DNA for the CDR3 is TGCGCCAGCAGCTTGGGGGCGGGCAACACTGAAGCTTTCTTT.

The table lists this clonotype with many counts. This rearrangement joins TRBV6-1 to TRBJ1-2; no reliable D call. The germline V gene has CDR1 MNHNS and CDR2 SASEGT. Trimming left V 4 bases short and J 4 bases short, with 1 base between. The CDR3 has 10 amino acids. CDR3 amino acids: CASSAYGYTF. The CDR3 DNA sequence: TGTGCCAGCAGTGCCTATGGCTACACCTTC.